The 22 T cell receptor beta chains reported below all come from one sample, sequenced in a study of blood T cell repertoires in COVID-19. The assay was immunoSEQ multiplex PCR, and TCRdb's table has in-frame clones only and misses some. This sample has almost 45,000 clones, with roughly 74% found just once. The specimen was peripheral blood. These TCRs come from an older man with acute or convalescent COVID-19.

The chain has TRBV29-1 and TRBJ2-7; 10 bases agree with TRBD1. Germline trimming cut 3 bases from V and 9 bases from J; bases unmatched to any gene: 8. Germline V gene sequence: CDR1 SQVTM, CDR2 ANQGSEA. CDR3 size: 13 residues. CDR3 sequence: CSVEKDRGLVQYF. The CDR3, as DNA: TGCAGCGTTGAGAAGGACAGGGGGTTGGTGCAGTACTTC.

V usage is TRBV4-1 and J usage is TRBJ1-6, with D unresolved. Looked up from germline, CDR1 is MGHRA and CDR2 is YSYEKL. Trimming stripped 6 bases from V and 10 bases from J, with 19 bases between. CDR3 length equals 15 residues. The DNA of the CDR3 is TGCGCCAGCAGTCCAGGTTATTCAGCTACCTCACCCCTCCACTTT. Its translation is CASSPGYSATSPLHF.

This clone was seen more than once but under ten times. The chain is built from TRBV30 and TRBJ1-5; D is possibly TRBD1 (6 bases). Trimming shortened V by 0 bases and J by 1 base, and 13 bases separated the two germline ends. In germline, CDR1 is GTSNPN, CDR2 SVGIG (reference sequence). The CDR3 is made up of 16 amino acids. CDR3 bases: TGTGCCTGGAGTGTACGGGGGGCTCAAAGCAATCAGCCCCAGCATTTT. Amino acids: CAWSVRGAQSNQPQHF. Full variable domain (rest looked up from reference TRBV30 and TRBJ1-5): SQTIHQWPATLVQPVGSPLSLECTVEGTSNPNLYWYRQAAGRGLQLLFYSVGIGQISSEVPQNLSASRPQDRQFILSSKKLLLSDSGFYLCAWSVRGAQSNQPQHFGDGTRLSIL.

CDR3 nucleotides: TGTGCCAGCAATCGATATGGCCCGCGGAGCTATGGCTACACCTTC. It yields the protein CASNRYGPRSYGYTF. The chain employs TRBV9 and TRBJ1-2; D not resolved. With 6 bases removed from V and 4 bases from J, the gap between germline ends came to 19 bases. This CDR3 region has 15 residues. The germline CDR1 and CDR2 sequences are SGDLS and YYNGEE. The full variable domain, its missing parts supplied by reference TRBV9 and TRBJ1-2, is DSGVTQTPKHLITATGQRVTLRCSPRSGDLSVYWYQQSLDQGLQFLIQYYNGEERAKGNILERFSAQQFPDLHSELNLSSLELGDSALYFCASNRYGPRSYGYTFGSGTRLTVV.

The chain carries TRBV3-1 (or the pseudogene TRBV3-2) and TRBJ2-5; D possibly corresponds to TRBD1 (6 bases). V lost 3 bases and J 4 bases, leaving 15 bases between the germline ends. This CDR3 comprises 15 residues. Germline V CDR1 and CDR2: LGHDT, YNNKEL (reference sequence). This CDR3 reads CASSHSGTRRETQYF. In nucleotides, the CDR3 is TGTGCCAGCAGCCATTCCGGGACACGAAGAGAGACCCAGTACTTC.

This chain links TRBV3-1 (or the pseudogene TRBV3-2) with TRBJ2-4; 7 nucleotides line up with TRBD1. The V gene's germline CDR1 is LGHDT and CDR2 YNNKEL (reference sequence). The CDR3 covers 20 residues. Germline trimming cut 5 bases from V and 0 bases from J; bases unmatched to any gene: 19. The CDR3 DNA reads TGTGCCAGCAGCTCACACCTTTCGGTGACAGGGCTGATAGCCAAAAACATTCAGTACTTC. Translated, it gives CASSSHLSVTGLIAKNIQYF.

The genes are TRBV19 and TRBJ1-4; 7 bases fit TRBD1. V dropped 5 bases and J dropped 5; count of bases not matched to a gene: 8. Germline values: CDR1 LNHDA, CDR2 SQIVND (reference sequence). The CDR3 loop spans 15 amino acids. DNA for the CDR3: TGTGCCAGTAGTCCACAGGACAGGAGAAATGAAAAACTGTTTTTT. Its translation is CASSPQDRRNEKLFF.

There are a few counts of this clone. The chain couples TRBV4-1 to TRBJ1-2, with TRBD1 as a possible D gene (6 bases). Germline CDR1 is MGHRA and CDR2 is YSYEKL. There are 16 residues in the CDR3. Deletions cut 2 bases from V and 4 bases from J, with 17 bases between. In DNA, the CDR3 is TGCGCCAGCAGCCAATGGCGTGGGGGGGCCGGCTATGGCTACACCTTC. Protein: CASSQWRGGAGYGYTF.

The chain couples TRBV4-1 to TRBJ1-2, with D uncertain. Trimming removed 2 bases at V and 1 base at J, with 5 bases between. This CDR3 is built from 13 residues. CDR1 and CDR2 (germline): MGHRA, YSYEKL. CDR3 region: CASSQQNNYGYTF. The CDR3 nucleotides read TGCGCCAGCAGCCAACAGAATAACTATGGCTACACCTTC.

CDR3 DNA: TGTGCCAGCTCACTCCAATCGGTAACGCTTAATGAAAAACTGTTTTTT. As protein: CASSLQSVTLNEKLFF. The chain employs TRBV18 and TRBJ1-4; D ambiguous. Trimming stripped 4 bases from V and 4 bases from J, with 16 bases between. The CDR3 sequence is 16 residues long. Per the germline V gene, CDR1 is KGHSH and CDR2 is LQKENI.

The sample holds a few counts of this clone. The J gene is TRBJ2-1, the V gene TRBV28, with D possibly matching TRBD1 (5 bases). Trimming pared 2 bases from V and 7 bases from J, leaving 9 bases between. Germline CDR1 and CDR2: MDHEN and SYDVKM. This CDR3 region has 13 residues. CDR3 sequence (DNA): TGTGCCAGCAGTTTACTCCACAGGAATGAGCAGTTCTTC. Protein: CASSLLHRNEQFF. Together with reference TRBV28 and TRBJ2-1, the CDR3 gives the full variable domain: DVKVTQSSRYLVKRTGEKVFLECVQDMDHENMFWYRQDPGLGLRLIYFSYDVKMKEKGDIPEGYSVSREKKERFSLILESASTNQTSMYLCASSLLHRNEQFFGPGTRLTVL.

The CDR3 reads CASSLAGGNYGYTF. The CDR3 bases are TGCGCCAGCAGCTTGGCAGGGGGAAACTATGGCTACACCTTC. The J gene is TRBJ1-2, the V gene TRBV5-1; the match to TRBD1 covers 7 bases. Unmatched junction bases numbered 1, after V lost 0 bases and J lost 2 bases. The length of the CDR3 is 14 residues. The V gene's germline CDR1 is SGHRS and CDR2 YFSETQ.

The genes are TRBV6-5 and TRBJ2-4, with D tentatively TRBD1 (6 bases). There are 16 residues in the CDR3. The germline V gene has CDR1 MNHEY and CDR2 SVGAGI. Trimming pared 3 bases from V and 1 base from J, leaving 13 bases between. The CDR3 nucleotides read TGTGCCAGCAGTTATAGGGGGAGAGGGGCCAAAAACATTCAGTACTTC. Protein sequence: CASSYRGRGAKNIQYF.

This chain joins TRBV23-1 and TRBJ2-2, with TRBD1 identical over 10 bases. TRBV23-1 belongs to the ORF category, with a function that is uncertain. Unmatched junction bases numbered 12, after V lost 5 bases and J lost 3 bases. The CDR3 length is 18 residues. The CDR3 spells CASSRRTGGTFHTGELFF. DNA of the CDR3: TGCGCCAGCAGTAGAAGGACAGGGGGAACTTTTCACACCGGGGAGCTGTTTTTT.

This rearrangement joins TRBV6-6 to TRBJ2-7, with D possibly TRBD2 on 6 matching bases. The CDR3 length is 13 residues. Germline lookup yields CDR1 MNHNY and CDR2 SVGAGI (reference sequence). V was shortened by 5 bases and J by 3 bases, with 11 bases between the two germline ends. For the CDR3, the DNA is TGTGCCAGCAGTAGGGACTTAAACTACGAGCAGTACTTC. The encoded protein is CASSRDLNYEQYF.

V is TRBV18 and J is TRBJ1-4; 10 nucleotides match TRBD1. The CDR3 has 15 amino acids. Per the germline V gene, CDR1 is KGHSH and CDR2 is LQKENI. V lost 3 bases and J lost 8; bases outside the gene matches: 6. The CDR3 DNA follows: TGTGCCAGCTCACCGGGACAGGGGAAGGAGGAAAAACTGTTTTTT. It yields the protein CASSPGQGKEEKLFF.

This chain uses TRBV28 with TRBJ1-5; TRBD1 might be the D (6 bases). Between the trimmed V and J ends, which lost 5 bases and 5 bases, there was a span of 19 bases. From germline, CDR1 is MDHEN and CDR2 SYDVKM. This CDR3 spans 16 amino acids. CDR3 sequence (DNA): TGTGCCAGCAGTCCCGGCGGGGGCTACTCCTATCAGCCCCAGCATTTT. This gives the protein CASSPGGGYSYQPQHF.

This rearrangement joins TRBV18 to TRBJ2-1; TRBD2 agrees at 12 bases. In germline, CDR1 is KGHSH, CDR2 LQKENI. V dropped 6 bases and J dropped 7; count of bases not matched to a gene: 7. The CDR3 sequence is 15 residues long. Here the CDR3 reads CASSKTSGSINEQFF. CDR3 nucleotide sequence: TGTGCCAGCTCGAAGACTAGCGGGAGCATTAATGAGCAGTTCTTC.

The V gene is TRBV28, the J gene TRBJ1-3, with a tentative D call TRBD1 (5 bases). Trimming stripped 1 base from V and 2 bases from J, with 9 bases between. The germline V gene has CDR1 MDHEN and CDR2 SYDVKM. This CDR3 contains 15 residues. The CDR3: CASSLSGLTGNTIYF. The CDR3 coding sequence is TGTGCCAGCAGTTTATCGGGACTAACTGGAAACACCATATATTTT.

This clone showed up just once. The CDR3 bases are TGTGCCAGCAGCCCACCGGGACTAGCGGGAGGGACGGAAGAGCAGTACTTC. Protein sequence: CASSPPGLAGGTEEQYF. The J gene is TRBJ2-7, the V gene TRBV5-5, with 16 positions matching TRBD2. The CDR3 sequence is 17 residues long. Germline V gene data show CDR1 as SGHKS and CDR2 as YYEKEE (reference sequence). V gave up 4 bases and J gave up 7 bases; unmatched junction bases: 11.

This clone was counted a single time. The rearrangement joins TRBV6-5 to TRBJ2-1, with 12 bases fitting TRBD2. From germline, CDR1 is MNHEY and CDR2 SVGAGI. The CDR3 is 14 amino acids. V shed 5 bases and J 7 bases; nucleotides not matched to a gene: 3. The CDR3 nucleotides read TGTGCCAGCAGTACTAGCGGGAGGTTGAATGAGCAGTTCTTC. Translated, it gives CASSTSGRLNEQFF.

The chain carries TRBV28 and TRBJ1-2; D is unresolved. Germline V gene lookup returns CDR1 MDHEN and CDR2 SYDVKM. The V end was cut by 6 bases, the J end by 8 bases, with 10 bases between. CDR3 length equals 11 residues. CDR3 coding DNA: TGTGCCAGCAGGGGCGAACGGGGCTACACCTTC. Translation gives CASRGERGYTF.